This T cell receptor (beta chain) was documented in a study of glioma-infiltrating T cells after dendritic cell vaccination. The germline gives CDR1 SQVTM, CDR2 ANQGSEA. This CDR3 has 12 residues. With 7 bases removed from V and 3 bases from J, the gap between germline ends came to 12 bases. Clones were sequenced by immunoSEQ multiplex PCR, and TCRdb holds only the in-frame ones, with some missing. The sample has over 90,000 clones, more than 75% seen once; the top ten hold 2.5% to 3%. The source was blood, collected before dendritic cell vaccination. This clonotype was obtained from a human donor with glioblastoma. The chain has TRBV29-1 and TRBJ1-1; possible D gene TRBD1, 6 bases. CDR3 loop: CSARGGHTEAFF. For the CDR3, the DNA is TGCAGCGCCCGCGGGGGGCACACTGAAGCTTTCTTT.